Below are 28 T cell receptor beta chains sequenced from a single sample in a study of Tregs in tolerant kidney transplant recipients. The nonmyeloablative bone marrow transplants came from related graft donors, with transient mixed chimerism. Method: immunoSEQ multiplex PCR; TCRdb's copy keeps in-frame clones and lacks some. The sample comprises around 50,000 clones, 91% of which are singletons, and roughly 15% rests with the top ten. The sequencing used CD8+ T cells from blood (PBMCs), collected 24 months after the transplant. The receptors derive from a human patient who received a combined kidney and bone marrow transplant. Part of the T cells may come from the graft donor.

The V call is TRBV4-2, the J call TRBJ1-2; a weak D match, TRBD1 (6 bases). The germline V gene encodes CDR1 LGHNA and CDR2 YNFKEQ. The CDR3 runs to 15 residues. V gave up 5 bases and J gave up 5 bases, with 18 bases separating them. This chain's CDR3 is CASSVPQGPAYGYTF. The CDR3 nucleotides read TGTGCCAGCAGCGTACCACAGGGTCCCGCATATGGCTACACCTTC.

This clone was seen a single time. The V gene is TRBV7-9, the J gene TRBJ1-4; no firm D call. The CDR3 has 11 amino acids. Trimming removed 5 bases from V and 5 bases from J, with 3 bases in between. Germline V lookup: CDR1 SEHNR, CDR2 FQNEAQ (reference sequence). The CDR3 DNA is TGTGCCAGCAGCGAGAATGAAAAACTGTTTTTT. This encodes CASSENEKLFF.

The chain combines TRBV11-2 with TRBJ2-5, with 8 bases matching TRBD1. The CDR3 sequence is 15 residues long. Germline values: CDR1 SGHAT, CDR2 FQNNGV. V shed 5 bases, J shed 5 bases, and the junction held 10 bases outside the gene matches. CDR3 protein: CASSPGSGGRETQYF. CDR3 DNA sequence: TGTGCCAGCAGCCCGGGATCAGGGGGCAGGGAGACCCAGTACTTC.

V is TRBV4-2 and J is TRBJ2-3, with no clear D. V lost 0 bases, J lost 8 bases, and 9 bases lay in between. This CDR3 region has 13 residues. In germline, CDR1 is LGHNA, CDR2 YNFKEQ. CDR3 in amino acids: CASSQDSPITQYF. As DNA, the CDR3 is TGTGCCAGCAGCCAAGATTCCCCTATTACGCAGTATTTT.

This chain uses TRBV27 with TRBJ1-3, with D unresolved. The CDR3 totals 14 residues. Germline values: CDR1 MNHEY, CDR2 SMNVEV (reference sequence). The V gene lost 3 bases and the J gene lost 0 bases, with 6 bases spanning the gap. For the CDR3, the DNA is TGTGCCAGCAGTTTCTCCAGCTCTGGAAACACCATATATTTT. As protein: CASSFSSSGNTIYF.

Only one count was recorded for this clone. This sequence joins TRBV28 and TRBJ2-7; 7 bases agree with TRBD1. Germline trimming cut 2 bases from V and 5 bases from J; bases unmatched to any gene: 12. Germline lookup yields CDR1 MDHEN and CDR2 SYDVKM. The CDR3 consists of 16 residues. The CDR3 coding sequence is TGTGCCAGCAGTTTAGAAGGGGGCGCATTTAGCCACGAGCAGTACTTC. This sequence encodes CASSLEGGAFSHEQYF.

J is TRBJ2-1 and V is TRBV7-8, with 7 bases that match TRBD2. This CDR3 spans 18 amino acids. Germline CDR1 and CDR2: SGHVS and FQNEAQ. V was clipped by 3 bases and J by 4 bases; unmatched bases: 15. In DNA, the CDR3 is TGTGCCAGCAGCTTGACTAGCCCGCAGTCAGGCGGTTACAATGAGCAGTTCTTC. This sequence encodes CASSLTSPQSGGYNEQFF.

CDR3: CASSTFGTRLNTDTQYF. The CDR3 nucleotides read TGTGCCAGCAGTACATTCGGGACTAGACTTAACACAGATACGCAGTATTTT. This chain uses TRBV27 with TRBJ2-3, with 8 bases lining up with TRBD2. Looked up from germline, CDR1 is MNHEY and CDR2 is SMNVEV (reference sequence). Trimming at V came to 5 bases and at J to 2 bases, leaving 12 bases not matched to a gene. The CDR3 length is 17 residues.

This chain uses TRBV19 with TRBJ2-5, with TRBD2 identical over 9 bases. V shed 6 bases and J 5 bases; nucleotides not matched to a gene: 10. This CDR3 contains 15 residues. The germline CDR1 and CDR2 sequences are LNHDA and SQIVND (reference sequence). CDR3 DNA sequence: TGTGCCAGTAGCCCGGGACTAGCTCGGGTTGAGACCCAGTACTTC. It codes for CASSPGLARVETQYF.

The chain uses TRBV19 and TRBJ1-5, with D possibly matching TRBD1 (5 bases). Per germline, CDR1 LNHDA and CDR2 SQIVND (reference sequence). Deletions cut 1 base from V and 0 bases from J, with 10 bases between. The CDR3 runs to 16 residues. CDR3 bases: TGTGCCAGTAGTATAGCCGGGGGGTATAGCAATCAGCCCCAGCATTTT. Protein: CASSIAGGYSNQPQHF.

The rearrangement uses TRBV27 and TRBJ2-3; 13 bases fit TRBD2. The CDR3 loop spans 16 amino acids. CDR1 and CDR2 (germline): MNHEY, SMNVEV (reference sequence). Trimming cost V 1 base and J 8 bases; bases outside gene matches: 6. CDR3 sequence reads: CASSLFKTSGRSTQYF. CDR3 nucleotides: TGTGCCAGCAGTTTATTCAAGACTAGCGGGAGGAGTACGCAGTATTTT.

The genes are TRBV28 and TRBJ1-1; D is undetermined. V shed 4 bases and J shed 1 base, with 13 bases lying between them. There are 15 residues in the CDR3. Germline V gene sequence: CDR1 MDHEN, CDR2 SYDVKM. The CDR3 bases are TGTGCCAGCAGTTCCACCAAAGAGGGGAACACTGAAGCTTTCTTT. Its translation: CASSSTKEGNTEAFF.

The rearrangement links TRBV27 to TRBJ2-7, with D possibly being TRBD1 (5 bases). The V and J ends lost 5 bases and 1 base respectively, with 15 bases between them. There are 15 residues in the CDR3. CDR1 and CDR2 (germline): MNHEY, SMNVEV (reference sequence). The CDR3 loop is CASSPTGQGSYEQYF. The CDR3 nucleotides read TGTGCCAGCAGTCCGACCGGCCAGGGTTCCTACGAGCAGTACTTC.

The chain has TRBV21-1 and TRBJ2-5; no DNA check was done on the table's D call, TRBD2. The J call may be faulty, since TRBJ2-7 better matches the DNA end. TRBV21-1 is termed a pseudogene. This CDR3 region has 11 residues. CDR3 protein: CASSLSYEQYF. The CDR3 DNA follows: TGTGCCAGCAGCTTGTCGTACGAGCAGTACTTC.

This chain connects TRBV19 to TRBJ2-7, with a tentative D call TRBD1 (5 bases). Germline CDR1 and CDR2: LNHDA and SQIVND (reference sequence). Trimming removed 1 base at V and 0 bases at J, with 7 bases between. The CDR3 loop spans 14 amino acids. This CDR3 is CASSIGGASYEQYF. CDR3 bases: TGTGCCAGTAGTATAGGGGGCGCCTCCTACGAGCAGTACTTC.

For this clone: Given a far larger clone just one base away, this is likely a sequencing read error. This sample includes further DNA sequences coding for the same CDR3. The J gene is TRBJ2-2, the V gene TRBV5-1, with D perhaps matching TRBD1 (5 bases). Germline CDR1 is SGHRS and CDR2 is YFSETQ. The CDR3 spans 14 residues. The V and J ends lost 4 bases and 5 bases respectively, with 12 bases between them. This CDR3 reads CASSPIGVTGELFF. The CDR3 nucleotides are TGCGCCAGCAGCCCAATAGGGGTTACCGGGGAGCTGTTTTTT.

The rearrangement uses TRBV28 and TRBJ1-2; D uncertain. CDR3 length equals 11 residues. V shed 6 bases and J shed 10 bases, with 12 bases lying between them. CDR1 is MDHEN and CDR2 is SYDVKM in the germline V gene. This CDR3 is CASSPATVYTF. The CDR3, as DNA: TGTGCCAGCAGCCCCGCTACAGTCTACACCTTC.

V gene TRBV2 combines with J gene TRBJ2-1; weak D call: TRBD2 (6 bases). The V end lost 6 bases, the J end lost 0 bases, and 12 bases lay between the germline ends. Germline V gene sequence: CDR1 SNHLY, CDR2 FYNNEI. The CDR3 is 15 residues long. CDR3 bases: TGTGCCAGCAGGGAGGGCCTTAGCTCCTACAATGAGCAGTTCTTC. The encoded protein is CASREGLSSYNEQFF. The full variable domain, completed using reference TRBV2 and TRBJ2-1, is EPEVTQTPSHQVTQMGQEVILRCVPISNHLYFYWYRQILGQKVEFLVSFYNNEISEKSEIFDDQFSVERPDGSNFTLKIRSTKLEDSAMYFCASREGLSSYNEQFFGPGTRLTVL.

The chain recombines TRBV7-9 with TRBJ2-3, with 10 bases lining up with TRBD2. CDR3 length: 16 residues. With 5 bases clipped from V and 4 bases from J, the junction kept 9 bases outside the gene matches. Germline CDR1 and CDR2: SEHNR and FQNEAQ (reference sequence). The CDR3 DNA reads TGTGCCAGCAGCCCTAGATTAGCGGGAGGAGCAGATACGCAGTATTTT. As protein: CASSPRLAGGADTQYF.

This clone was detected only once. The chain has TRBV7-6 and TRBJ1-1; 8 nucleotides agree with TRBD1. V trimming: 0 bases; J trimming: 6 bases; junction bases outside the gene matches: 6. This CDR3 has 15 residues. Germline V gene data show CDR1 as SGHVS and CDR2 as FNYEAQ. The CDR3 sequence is CASSLALGQGAEAFF. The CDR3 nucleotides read TGTGCCAGCAGCTTAGCGCTAGGACAGGGTGCTGAAGCTTTCTTT.

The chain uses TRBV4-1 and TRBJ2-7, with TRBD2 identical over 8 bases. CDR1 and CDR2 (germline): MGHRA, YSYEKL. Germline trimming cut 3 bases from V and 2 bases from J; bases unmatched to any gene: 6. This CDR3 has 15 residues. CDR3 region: CASSHRGGRPYEQYF. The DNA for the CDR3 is TGCGCCAGCAGCCATCGGGGGGGCAGACCCTACGAGCAGTACTTC.

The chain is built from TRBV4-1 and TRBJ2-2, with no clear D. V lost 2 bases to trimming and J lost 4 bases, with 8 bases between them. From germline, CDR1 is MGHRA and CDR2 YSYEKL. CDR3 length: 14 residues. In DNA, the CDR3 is TGCGCCAGCAGCCAATCTCCGGTCACCGGGGAGCTGTTTTTT. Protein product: CASSQSPVTGELFF.

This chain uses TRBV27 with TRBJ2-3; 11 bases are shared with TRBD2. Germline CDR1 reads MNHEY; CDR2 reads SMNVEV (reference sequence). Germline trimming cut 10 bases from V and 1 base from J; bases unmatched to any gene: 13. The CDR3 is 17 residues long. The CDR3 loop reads CATKPLLAGAGTDTQYF. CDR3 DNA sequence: TGTGCCACCAAACCATTACTAGCGGGAGCTGGCACAGATACGCAGTATTTT.

CDR3 bases: TGTGCCAGCAGTCTTTCCCGGACAGGGCGCGGCCAGCCCCAGCATTTT. Translating it yields CASSLSRTGRGQPQHF. The chain joins TRBV28 to TRBJ1-5; TRBD1 matches at 8 bases. V shed 5 bases, J shed 7 bases, and the junction held 13 bases outside the gene matches. The CDR3 is 16 amino acids. The germline V gene encodes CDR1 MDHEN and CDR2 SYDVKM.

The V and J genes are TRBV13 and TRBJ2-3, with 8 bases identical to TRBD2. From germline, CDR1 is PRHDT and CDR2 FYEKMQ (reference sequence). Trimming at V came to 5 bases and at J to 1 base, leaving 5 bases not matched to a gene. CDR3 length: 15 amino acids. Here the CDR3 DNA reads TGTGCCAGCAGCCGCCTAGCGGGTGGCACAGATACGCAGTATTTT. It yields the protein CASSRLAGGTDTQYF.

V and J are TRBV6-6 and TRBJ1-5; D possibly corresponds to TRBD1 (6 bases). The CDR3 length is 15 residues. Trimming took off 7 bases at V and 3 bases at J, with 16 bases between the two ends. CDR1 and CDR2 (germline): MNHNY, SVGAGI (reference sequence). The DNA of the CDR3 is TGTGCCAGCACCCAGGGGATAAGATACAATCAGCCCCAGCATTTT. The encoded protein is CASTQGIRYNQPQHF.

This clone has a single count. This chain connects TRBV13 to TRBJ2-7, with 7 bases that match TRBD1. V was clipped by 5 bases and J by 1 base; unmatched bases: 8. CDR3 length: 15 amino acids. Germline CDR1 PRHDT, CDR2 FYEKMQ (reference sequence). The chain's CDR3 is CASSTRDSLSYEQYF. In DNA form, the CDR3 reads TGTGCCAGCAGCACCCGGGACAGCTTGTCCTACGAGCAGTACTTC.

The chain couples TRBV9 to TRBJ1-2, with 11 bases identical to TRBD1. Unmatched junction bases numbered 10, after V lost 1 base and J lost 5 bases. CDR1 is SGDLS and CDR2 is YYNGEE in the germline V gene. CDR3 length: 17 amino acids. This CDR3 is CASSVPRTGGALYGYTF. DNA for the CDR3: TGTGCCAGCAGCGTACCACGGACAGGGGGCGCCTTATATGGCTACACCTTC.